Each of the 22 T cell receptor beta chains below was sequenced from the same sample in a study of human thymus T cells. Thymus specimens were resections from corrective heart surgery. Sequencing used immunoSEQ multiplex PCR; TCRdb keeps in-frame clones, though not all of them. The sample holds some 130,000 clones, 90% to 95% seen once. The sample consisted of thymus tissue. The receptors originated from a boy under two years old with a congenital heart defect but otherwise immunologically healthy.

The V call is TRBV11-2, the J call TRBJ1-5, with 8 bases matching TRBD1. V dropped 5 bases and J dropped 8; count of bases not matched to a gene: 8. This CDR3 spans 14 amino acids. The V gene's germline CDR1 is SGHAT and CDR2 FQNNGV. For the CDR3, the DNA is TGTGCCAGCAGCCGAAGCCTACAGGGGGAGCCCCAGCATTTT. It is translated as CASSRSLQGEPQHF.

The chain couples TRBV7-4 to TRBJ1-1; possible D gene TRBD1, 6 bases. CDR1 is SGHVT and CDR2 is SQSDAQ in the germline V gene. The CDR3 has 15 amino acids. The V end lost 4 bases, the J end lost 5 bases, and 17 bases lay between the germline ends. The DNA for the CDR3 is TGTGCCAGCAGCTACGACTCCCAGGGGATTACTGAAGCTTTCTTT. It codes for CASSYDSQGITEAFF.

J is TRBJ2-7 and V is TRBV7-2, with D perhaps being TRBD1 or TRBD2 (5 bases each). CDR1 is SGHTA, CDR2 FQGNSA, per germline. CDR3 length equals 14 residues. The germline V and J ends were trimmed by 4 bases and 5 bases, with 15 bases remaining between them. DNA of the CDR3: TGTGCCAGCAGCTCTGGAGGCAGGGTAAACGAGCAGTACTTC. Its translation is CASSSGGRVNEQYF.

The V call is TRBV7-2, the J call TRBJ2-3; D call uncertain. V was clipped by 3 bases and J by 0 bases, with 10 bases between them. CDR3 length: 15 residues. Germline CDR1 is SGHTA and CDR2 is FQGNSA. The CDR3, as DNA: TGTGCCAGCAGCTTGAGGCGGTGTAGCACAGATACGCAGTATTTT. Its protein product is CASSLRRCSTDTQYF.

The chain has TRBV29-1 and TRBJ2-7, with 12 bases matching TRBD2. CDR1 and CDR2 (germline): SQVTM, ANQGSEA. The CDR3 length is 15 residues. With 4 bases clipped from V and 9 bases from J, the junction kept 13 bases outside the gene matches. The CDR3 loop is CSVAVSSGGARVQYF. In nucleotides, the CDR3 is TGCAGCGTTGCTGTATCTAGCGGGGGGGCTCGGGTGCAGTACTTC.

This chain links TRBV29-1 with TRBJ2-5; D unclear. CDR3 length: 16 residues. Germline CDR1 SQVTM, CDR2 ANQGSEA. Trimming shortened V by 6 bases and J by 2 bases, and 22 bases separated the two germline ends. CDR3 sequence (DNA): TGCAGCGTCGCATCTATCACTTCGAATTTTCAAGAGACCCAGTACTTC. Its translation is CSVASITSNFQETQYF.

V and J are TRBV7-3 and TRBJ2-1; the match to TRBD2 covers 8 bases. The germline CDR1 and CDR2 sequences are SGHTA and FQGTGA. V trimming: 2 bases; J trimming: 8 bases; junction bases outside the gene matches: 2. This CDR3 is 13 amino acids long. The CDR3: CASSLGTSDEQFF. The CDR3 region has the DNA TGTGCCAGCAGCTTAGGGACTAGTGATGAGCAGTTCTTC.

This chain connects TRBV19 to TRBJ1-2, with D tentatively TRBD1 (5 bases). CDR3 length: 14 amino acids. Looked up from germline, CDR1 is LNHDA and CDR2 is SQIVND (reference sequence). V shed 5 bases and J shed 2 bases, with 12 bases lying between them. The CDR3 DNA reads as TGTGCCAGTAGTCGACAGAATCGGAACTATGGCTACACCTTC. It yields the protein CASSRQNRNYGYTF.

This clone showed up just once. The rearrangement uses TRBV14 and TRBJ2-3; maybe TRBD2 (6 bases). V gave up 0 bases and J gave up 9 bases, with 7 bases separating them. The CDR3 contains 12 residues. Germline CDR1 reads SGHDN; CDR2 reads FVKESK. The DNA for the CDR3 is TGTGCCAGCAGCCAAGAGGGAGGAACGCAGTATTTT. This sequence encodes CASSQEGGTQYF.

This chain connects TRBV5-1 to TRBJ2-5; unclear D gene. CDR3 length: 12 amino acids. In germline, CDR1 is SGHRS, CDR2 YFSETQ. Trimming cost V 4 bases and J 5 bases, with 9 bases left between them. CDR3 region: CASSNGGETQYF. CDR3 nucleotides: TGCGCCAGCAGCAACGGTGGGGAGACCCAGTACTTC.

The CDR3 loop is CASSRRRTPLAKNIQYF. For the CDR3, the DNA is TGTGCCAGCAGCCGACGTAGGACTCCTCTAGCCAAAAACATTCAGTACTTC. The V gene is TRBV4-2, the J gene TRBJ2-4; D may be TRBD2 (5 bases). Germline V gives CDR1 LGHNA, CDR2 YNFKEQ. V dropped 4 bases and J dropped 0 bases, with 16 bases sitting between them. The CDR3 runs to 17 residues.

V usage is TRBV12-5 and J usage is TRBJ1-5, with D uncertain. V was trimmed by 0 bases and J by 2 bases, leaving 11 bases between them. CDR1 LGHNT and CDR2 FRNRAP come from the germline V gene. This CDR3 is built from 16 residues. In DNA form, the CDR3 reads TGTGCTAGTGGTTTGGTACGGGGTAGAGGCAATCAGCCCCAGCATTTT. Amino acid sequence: CASGLVRGRGNQPQHF.

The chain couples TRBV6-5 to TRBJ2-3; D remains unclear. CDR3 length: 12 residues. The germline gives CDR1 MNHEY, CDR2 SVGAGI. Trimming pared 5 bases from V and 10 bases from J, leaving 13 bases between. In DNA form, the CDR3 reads TGTGCCAGCAGTCAGCCGGGCTGGGCGCAGTATTTT. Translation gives CASSQPGWAQYF.

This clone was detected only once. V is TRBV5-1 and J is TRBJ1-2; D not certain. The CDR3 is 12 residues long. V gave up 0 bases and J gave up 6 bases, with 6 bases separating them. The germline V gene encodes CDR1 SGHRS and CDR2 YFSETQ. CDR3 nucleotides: TGCGCCAGCAGCTTGGTAGGGAATGGCTACACCTTC. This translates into CASSLVGNGYTF.

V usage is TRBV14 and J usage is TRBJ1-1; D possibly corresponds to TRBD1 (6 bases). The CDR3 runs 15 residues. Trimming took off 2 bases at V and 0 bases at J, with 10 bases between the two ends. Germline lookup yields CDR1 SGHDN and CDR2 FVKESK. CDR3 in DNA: TGTGCCAGCAGCCAACAGGGGACGGTGAACACTGAAGCTTTCTTT. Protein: CASSQQGTVNTEAFF.

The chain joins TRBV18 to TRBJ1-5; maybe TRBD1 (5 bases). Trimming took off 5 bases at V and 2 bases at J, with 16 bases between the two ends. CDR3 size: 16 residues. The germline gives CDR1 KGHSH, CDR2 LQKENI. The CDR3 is CASSSRRGRRNQPQHF. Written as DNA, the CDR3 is TGTGCCAGCTCATCCAGACGGGGGAGACGCAATCAGCCCCAGCATTTT.

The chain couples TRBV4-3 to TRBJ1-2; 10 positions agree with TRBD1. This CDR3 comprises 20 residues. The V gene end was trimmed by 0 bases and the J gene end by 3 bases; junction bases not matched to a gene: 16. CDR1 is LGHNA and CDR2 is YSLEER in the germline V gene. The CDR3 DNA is TGCGCCAGCAGCCAAGATGAGTATTGGGACAGGGGTCCATCAGACTATGGCTACACCTTC. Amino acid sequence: CASSQDEYWDRGPSDYGYTF.

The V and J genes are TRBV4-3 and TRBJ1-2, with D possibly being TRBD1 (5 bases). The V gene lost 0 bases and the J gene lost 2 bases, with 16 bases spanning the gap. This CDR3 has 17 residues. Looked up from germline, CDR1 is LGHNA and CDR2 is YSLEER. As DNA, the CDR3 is TGCGCCAGCAGCCAAGAAGAGGGGCCTTTTGTGAACTATGGCTACACCTTC. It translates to CASSQEEGPFVNYGYTF.

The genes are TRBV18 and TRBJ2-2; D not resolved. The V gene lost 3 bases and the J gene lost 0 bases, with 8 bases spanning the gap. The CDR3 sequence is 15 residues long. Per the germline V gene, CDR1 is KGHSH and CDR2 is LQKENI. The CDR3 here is CASSPSAANTGELFF. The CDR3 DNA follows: TGTGCCAGCTCACCGAGCGCCGCGAACACCGGGGAGCTGTTTTTT. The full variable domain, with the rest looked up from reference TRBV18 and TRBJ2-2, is NAGVMQNPRHLVRRRGQEARLRCSPMKGHSHVYWYRQLPEEGLKFMVYLQKENIIDESGMPKERFSAEFPKEGPSILRIQQVVRGDSAAYFCASSPSAANTGELFFGEGSRLTVL.

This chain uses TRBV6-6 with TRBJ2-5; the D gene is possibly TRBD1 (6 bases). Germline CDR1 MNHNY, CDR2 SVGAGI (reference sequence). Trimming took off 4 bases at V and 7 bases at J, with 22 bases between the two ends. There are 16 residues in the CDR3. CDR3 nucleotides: TGTGCCAGCAGTTCGGAACCGGGACACTCCCGGGGGACCCAGTACTTC. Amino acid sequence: CASSSEPGHSRGTQYF.

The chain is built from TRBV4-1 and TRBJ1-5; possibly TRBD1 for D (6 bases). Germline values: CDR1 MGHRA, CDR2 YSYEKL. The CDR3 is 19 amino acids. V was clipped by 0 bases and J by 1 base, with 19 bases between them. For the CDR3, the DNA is TGCGCCAGCAGCCAAGAAGAGATCCGGGGGGCGAAAAGCAATCAGCCCCAGCATTTT. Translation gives CASSQEEIRGAKSNQPQHF.

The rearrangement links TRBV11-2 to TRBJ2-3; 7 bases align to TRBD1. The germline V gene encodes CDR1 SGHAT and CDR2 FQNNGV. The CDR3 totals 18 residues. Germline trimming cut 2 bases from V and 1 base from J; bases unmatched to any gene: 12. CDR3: CASSLQSRGDSGTDTQYF. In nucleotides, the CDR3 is TGTGCCAGCAGCTTACAATCCCGAGGGGACAGTGGCACAGATACGCAGTATTTT.